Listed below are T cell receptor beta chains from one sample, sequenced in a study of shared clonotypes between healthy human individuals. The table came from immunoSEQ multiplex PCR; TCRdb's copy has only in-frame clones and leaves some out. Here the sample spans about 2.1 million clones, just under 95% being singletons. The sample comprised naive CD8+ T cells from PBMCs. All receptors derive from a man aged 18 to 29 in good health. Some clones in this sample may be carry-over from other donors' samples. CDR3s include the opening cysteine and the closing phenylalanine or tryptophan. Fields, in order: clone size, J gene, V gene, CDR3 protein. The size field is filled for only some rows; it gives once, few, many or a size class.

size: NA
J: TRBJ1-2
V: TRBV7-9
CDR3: CASRANYGYTF

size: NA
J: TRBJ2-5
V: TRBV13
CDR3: CASSLYSQETQYF

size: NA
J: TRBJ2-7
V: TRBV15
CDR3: CATSGEGEGPYEQYF

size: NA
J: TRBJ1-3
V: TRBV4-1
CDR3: CASSESGNTIYF

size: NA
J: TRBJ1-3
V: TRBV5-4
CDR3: CASSIGTARGNTIYF

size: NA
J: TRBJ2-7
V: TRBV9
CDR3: CASSVASSSYEQYF

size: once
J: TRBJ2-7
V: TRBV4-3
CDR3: CASSQVPTGNYEQYF

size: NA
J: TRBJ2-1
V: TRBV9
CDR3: CASSSSGFYNEQFF

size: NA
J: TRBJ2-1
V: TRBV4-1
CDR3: CASSQVTPSSYNEQFF

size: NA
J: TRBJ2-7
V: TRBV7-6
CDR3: CASSSGQGPTAHEQYF

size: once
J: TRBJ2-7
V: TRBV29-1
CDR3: CSVERDRPYEQYF

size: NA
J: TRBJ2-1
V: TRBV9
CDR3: CASSDGRGLADNEQFF

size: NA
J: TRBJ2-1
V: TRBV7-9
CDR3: CASSSLLAGGTYNEQFF

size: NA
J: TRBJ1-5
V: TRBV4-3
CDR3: CASSQDRGRNQPQHF

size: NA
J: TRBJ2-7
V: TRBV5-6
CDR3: CASSPRDRGYEQYF

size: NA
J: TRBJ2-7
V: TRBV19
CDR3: CASRKAGTGSYEQYF

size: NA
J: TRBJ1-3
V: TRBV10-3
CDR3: CAIKTDRAGNTIYF

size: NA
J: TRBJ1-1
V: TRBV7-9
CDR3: CASSTWNTEAFF

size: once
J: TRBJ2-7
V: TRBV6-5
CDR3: CASSSVGQETYEQYF

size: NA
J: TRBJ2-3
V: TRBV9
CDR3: CASRGDDTQYF

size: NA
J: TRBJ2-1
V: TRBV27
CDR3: CASSLGLAGVLGEQFF

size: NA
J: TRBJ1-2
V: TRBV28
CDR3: CASSLGGNYGYTF

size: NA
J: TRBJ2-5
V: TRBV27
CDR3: CASSLRGWETQYF

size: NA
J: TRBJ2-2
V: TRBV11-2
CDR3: CASSLNPGELFF

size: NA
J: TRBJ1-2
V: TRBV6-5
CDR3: CASSYGAGPNYGYTF

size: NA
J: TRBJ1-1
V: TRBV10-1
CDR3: CASSAGQNTEAFF

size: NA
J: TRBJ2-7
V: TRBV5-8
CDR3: CASTITPFMTGIYEQYF

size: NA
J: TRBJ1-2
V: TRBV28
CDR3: CASSLWDPLLGGYTF

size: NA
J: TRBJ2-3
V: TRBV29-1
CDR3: CSVEEPLLAGGGDTQYF

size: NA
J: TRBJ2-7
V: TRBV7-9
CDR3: CASSPAGTPGQEQYF

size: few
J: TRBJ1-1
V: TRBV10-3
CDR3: CAISGVLNTEAFF

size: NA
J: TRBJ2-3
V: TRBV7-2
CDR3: CASSRGLAGRDTQYF

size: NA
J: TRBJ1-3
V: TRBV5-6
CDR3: CASSLDWAVTVDSGNTIYF

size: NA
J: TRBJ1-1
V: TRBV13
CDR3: CASRPPTGRDTEAFF

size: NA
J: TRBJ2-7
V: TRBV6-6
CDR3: CASSPLWEGPSYEQYF

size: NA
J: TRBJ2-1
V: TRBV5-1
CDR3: CASSLGLGRYNEQFF

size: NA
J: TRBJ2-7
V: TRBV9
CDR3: CASSEGTGTAYEQYF

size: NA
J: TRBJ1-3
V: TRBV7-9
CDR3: CASSSSQQVTGNTIYF

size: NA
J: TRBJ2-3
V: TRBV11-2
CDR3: CASSLTSRGQDTQYF

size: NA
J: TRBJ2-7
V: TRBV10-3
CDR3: CAISESWTMWGYEQYF

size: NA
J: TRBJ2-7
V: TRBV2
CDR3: CASSPGTLTYEQYF

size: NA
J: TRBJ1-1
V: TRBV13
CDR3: CASSIRGGSTEAFF

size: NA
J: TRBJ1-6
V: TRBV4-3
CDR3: CASSLLGNSPLHF

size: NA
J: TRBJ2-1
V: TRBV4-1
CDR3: CASRIGTSVHNEQFF

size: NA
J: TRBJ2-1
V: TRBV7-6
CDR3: CASSPMGAYNEQFF

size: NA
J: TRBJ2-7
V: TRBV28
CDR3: CASSFPGTGYEQYF

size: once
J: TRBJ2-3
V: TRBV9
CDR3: CASSVGGYADTQYF

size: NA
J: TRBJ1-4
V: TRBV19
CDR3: CASSRDRGEATNEKLFF

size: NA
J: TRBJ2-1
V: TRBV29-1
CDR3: CSARNQEGYNEQFF

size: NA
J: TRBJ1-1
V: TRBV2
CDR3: CASSDPDRLRGYTEAFF

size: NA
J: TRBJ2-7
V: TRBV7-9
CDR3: CASSLGQGGFDEQYF

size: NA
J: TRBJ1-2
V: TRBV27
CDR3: CASLGGYGYTF

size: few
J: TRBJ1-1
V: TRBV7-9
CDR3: CASSPAGTEAFF